This T cell receptor (beta chain) was obtained from a study of T cells after posttransplantation cyclophosphamide. Study-wide findings and caveats: Tissue-infiltrating T cells from skin or gut overlapped little with blood T cells. Later blood repertoires were often dominated by clones from the donor CD8+ memory compartment. After PTCy, TRB diversity resembled that of CNI/methotrexate controls.

This clone was counted at least ten times. What it binds is not known. Peripheral blood was collected from the related graft donor on the marrow donation day. The data were produced by immunoSEQ multiplex PCR, yet TCRdb's version contains in-frame clones alone and is incomplete. Listed for the sample are 12,000 or so clones, none seen a single time. CDR3 length: 15 amino acids. The germline CDR1 and CDR2 sequences are SGHNT and YYREEE (reference sequence). V was shortened by 4 bases and J by 1 base, with 9 bases between the two germline ends. The sequenced sample consisted of PBMCs. The rearrangement links TRBV5-4 to TRBJ2-6, with D unclear. This receptor was obtained from a woman aged 40 to 49 in good health, CMV-negative, and a related stem cell transplant donor. The CDR3 DNA reads TGTGCCAGCAGCCCGCGGAATTCTGGGGCCAACGTCCTGACTTTC. It encodes CASSPRNSGANVLTF.